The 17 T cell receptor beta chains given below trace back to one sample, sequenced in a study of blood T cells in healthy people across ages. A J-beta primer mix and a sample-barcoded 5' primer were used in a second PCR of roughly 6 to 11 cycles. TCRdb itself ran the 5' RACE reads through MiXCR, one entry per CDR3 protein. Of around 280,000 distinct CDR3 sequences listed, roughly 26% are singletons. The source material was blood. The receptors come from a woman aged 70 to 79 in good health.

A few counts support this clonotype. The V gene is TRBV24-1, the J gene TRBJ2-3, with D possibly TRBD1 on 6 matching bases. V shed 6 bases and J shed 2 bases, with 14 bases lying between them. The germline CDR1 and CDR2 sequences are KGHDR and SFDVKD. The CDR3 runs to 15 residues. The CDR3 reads CATSPTGLNTDTQYF. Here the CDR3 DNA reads TGTGCCACCAGTCCTACAGGGCTGAACACAGATACGCAGTATTTT.

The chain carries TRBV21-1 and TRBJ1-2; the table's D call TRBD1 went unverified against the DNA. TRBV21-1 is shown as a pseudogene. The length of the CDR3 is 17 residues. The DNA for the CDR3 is TGTGCCAGCAGCATGTGGGCACGGCCCTTAACAGGGAATGGCTACACCTTC. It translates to CASSMWARPLTGNGYTF.

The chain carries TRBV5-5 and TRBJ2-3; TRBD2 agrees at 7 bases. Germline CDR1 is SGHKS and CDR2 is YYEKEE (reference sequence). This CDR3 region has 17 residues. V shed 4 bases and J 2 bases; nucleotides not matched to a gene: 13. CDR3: CASSLPVEAGYTDTQYF. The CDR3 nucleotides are TGTGCCAGCAGCCTTCCGGTCGAAGCGGGGTACACAGATACGCAGTATTTT.

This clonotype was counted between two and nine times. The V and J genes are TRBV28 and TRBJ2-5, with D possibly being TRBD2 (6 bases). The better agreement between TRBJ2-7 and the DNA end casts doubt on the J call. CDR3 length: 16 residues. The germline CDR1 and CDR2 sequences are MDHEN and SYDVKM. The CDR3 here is CASSLGGGGAAYEQYF. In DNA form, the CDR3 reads TGTGCCAGCAGCCTGGGGGGTGGTGGGGCCGCCTACGAGCAGTACTTC.

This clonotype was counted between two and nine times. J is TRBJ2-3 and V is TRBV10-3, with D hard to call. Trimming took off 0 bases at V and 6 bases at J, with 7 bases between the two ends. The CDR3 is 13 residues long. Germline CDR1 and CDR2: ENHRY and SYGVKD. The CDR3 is CAISESNLDTQYF. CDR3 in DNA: TGTGCCATCAGTGAGTCGAATCTGGATACGCAGTATTTT.

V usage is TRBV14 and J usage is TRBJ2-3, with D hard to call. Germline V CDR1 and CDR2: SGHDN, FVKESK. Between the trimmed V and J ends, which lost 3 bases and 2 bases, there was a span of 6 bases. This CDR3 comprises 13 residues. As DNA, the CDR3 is TGTGCCAGCAGCCAGCGTCTCACAGATACGCAGTATTTT. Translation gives CASSQRLTDTQYF.

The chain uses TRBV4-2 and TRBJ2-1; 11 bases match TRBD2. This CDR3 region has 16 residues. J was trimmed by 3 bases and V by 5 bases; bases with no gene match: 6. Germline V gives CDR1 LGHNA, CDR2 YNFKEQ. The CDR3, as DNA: TGTGCCAGCAGCTTGACTAGCGGGACATACTACAATGAGCAGTTCTTC. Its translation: CASSLTSGTYYNEQFF.

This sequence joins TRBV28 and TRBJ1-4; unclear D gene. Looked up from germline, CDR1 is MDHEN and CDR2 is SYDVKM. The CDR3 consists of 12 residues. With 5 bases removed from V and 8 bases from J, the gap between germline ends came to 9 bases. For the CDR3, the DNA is TGTGCCAGCAGTCGAGGACCGGAAAAACTGTTTTTT. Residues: CASSRGPEKLFF.

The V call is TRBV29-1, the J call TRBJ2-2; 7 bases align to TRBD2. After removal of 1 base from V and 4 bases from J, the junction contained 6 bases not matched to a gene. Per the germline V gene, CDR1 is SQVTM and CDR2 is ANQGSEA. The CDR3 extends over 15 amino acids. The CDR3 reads CSVEAGTTGTGELFF. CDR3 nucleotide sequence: TGCAGCGTTGAAGCCGGGACTACGGGCACCGGGGAGCTGTTTTTT.

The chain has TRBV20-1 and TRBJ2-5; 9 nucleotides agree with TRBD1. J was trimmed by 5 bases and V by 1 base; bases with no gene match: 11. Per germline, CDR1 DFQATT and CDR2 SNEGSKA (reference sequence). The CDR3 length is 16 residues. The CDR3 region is CSARGLLRTGVETQYF. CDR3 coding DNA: TGCAGTGCTAGAGGCCTGTTAAGGACAGGGGTTGAGACCCAGTACTTC.

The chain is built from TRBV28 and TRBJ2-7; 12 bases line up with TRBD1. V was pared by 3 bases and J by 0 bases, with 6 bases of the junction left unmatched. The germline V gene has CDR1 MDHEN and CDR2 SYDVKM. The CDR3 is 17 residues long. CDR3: CASSFGTGGLSSYEQYF. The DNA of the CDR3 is TGTGCCAGCAGTTTCGGGACAGGGGGCCTTAGCTCCTACGAGCAGTACTTC.

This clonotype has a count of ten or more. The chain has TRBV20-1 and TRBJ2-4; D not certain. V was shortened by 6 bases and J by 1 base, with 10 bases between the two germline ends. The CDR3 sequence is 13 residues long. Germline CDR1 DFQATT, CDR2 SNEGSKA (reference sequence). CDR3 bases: TGCAGTGCAAGCTTGCGTGCCAAAAACATTCAGTACTTC. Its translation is CSASLRAKNIQYF.

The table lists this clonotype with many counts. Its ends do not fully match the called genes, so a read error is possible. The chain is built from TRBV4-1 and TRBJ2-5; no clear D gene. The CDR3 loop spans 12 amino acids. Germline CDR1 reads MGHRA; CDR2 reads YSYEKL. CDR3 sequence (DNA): TGCGCCAGCAGCCAAACGGATACTCTGCTGTTCTTC. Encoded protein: CASSQTDTLLFF.

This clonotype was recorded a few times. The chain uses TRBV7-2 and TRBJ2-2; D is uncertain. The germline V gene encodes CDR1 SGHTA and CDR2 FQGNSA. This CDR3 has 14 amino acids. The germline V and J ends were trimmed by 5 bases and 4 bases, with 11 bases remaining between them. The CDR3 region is CASSRDRVTGELFF. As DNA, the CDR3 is TGTGCCAGCAGCCGCGATCGGGTCACCGGGGAGCTGTTTTTT.

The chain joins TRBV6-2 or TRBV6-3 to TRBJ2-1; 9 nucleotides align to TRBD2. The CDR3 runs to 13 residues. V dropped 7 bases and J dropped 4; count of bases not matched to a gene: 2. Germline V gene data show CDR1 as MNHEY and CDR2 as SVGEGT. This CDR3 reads CASKTSGYNEQFF. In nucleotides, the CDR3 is TGTGCCAGCAAAACTAGCGGGTACAATGAGCAGTTCTTC.

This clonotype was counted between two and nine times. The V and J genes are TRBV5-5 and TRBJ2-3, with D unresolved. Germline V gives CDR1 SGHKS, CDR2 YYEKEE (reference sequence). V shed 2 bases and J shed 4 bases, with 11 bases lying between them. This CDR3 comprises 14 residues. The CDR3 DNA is TGTGCCAGCAGCTTCTACGACCGTCCAGATACGCAGTATTTT. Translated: CASSFYDRPDTQYF. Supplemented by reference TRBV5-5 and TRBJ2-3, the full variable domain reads DAGVTQSPTHLIKTRGQQVTLRCSPISGHKSVSWYQQVLGQGPQFIFQYYEKEERGRGNFPDRFSARQFPNYSSELNVNALLLGDSALYLCASSFYDRPDTQYFGPGTRLTVL.

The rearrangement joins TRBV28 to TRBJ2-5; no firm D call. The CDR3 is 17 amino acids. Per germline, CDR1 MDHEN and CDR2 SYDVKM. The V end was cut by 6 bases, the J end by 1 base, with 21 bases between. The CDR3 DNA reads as TGTGCCAGCAGCTTGGGTGCCCTGGGGTTTTTCCAAGAGACCCAGTACTTC. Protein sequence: CASSLGALGFFQETQYF.